The text below deals with one TCR beta chain. Authors' processing steps: For nucleated cells, counts were estimated from reference gene primer amplification. Profiling relied on immunoSEQ multiplex PCR, and the TCRdb table lists in-frame clones only, not all of them. V and J calls and clone size are given by that table; D and trimming were obtained from the DNA. The table shows 120,000 to 150,000 clones, with about nine tenths occurring only once. These data come from a study of blood T cell repertoires in COVID-19. Whole-study context: Both acute and convalescent COVID-19 samples were obtained from the United States, Italy and Spain. Sample material is recorded as cDNA or gDNA derived from T cells, B-cell-depleted T cells, or PBMCs.

Trimming removed 5 bases at V and 6 bases at J, with 22 bases between. The CDR3 spans 17 residues. Per the germline V gene, CDR1 is SGHVS and CDR2 is FNYEAQ. The sequenced sample consisted of peripheral blood. The clonotype originates from a human donor in a cohort sampled during active COVID-19. The chain is built from TRBV7-6 and TRBJ1-4; TRBD1 is a possible D gene (6 bases). The CDR3 coding sequence is TGTGCCAGCAGCGTATTGCGAAGGCAGGGGAATTATGAAAAACTGTTTTTT. Its translation: CASSVLRRQGNYEKLFF. The whole variable domain, remainder taken from reference TRBV7-6 and TRBJ1-4, is GAGVSQSPRYKVTKRGQDVALRCDPISGHVSLYWYRQALGQGPEFLTYFNYEAQQDKSGLPNDRFSAERPEGSISTLTIQRTEQRDSAMYRCASSVLRRQGNYEKLFFGSGTQLSVL.